The 27 T cell receptor beta chains presented below share a single source sample, sequenced in a study of T cells after yellow fever vaccination. In TCRdb, the 5' RACE reads were re-called with MiXCR into one record per CDR3 protein. The sample lists 29,000 or so distinct CDR3 sequences; 5% were seen once. The sample here was CD8+ T cells sorted from PBMCs, taken 10 days after the yellow fever booster vaccination. The receptors derive from a man aged 25-40 years who received the YFV17D yellow fever vaccine.

The table lists this clonotype with many counts. The V call is TRBV29-1, the J call TRBJ2-2; D gene ambiguous. The CDR3 length is 10 residues. In germline, CDR1 is SQVTM, CDR2 ANQGSEA. V lost 4 bases and J lost 7, with 4 bases in between. The CDR3 is CSVGDGELFF. CDR3 nucleotide sequence: TGCAGCGTTGGGGACGGGGAGCTGTTTTTT.

This clonotype was detected many times. The chain recombines TRBV9 with TRBJ1-5; possible D gene TRBD1, 6 bases. Germline CDR1 and CDR2: SGDLS and YYNGEE. The CDR3 is 14 residues long. The V end lost 0 bases, the J end lost 7 bases, and 11 bases lay between the germline ends. CDR3 nucleotides: TGTGCCAGCAGCGTAGGGGGGGCAGACCAGCCCCAGCATTTT. As protein: CASSVGGADQPQHF.

This clonotype has ten or more counts. The chain employs TRBV27 and TRBJ2-1, with TRBD2 matching over 9 bases. V was clipped by 3 bases and J by 3 bases; unmatched bases: 6. This CDR3 region has 16 residues. Germline V gives CDR1 MNHEY, CDR2 SMNVEV (reference sequence). The CDR3 region has the DNA TGTGCCAGCAGTTTGAGTAGCGGGAGTGGCTACAATGAGCAGTTCTTC. It yields the protein CASSLSSGSGYNEQFF.

In this sample, this clonotype turned up many times. V is TRBV6-2 or TRBV6-3 and J is TRBJ2-3; D unresolved. This CDR3 is 13 amino acids long. V was cut by 4 bases and J by 8 bases, with 13 bases left in between. Germline V CDR1 and CDR2: MNHEY, SVGEGT. CDR3 coding DNA: TGTGCCAGCAGTTCTATGTCTCTCGGTACGCAGTATTTT. Amino acid sequence: CASSSMSLGTQYF.

This clonotype has ten or more counts. This chain joins TRBV5-6 and TRBJ2-7; TRBD1 matches at 10 bases. This CDR3 comprises 15 residues. Unmatched junction bases numbered 5, after V lost 2 bases and J lost 3 bases. CDR1 and CDR2 from the germline V gene are SGHDT and YYEEEE. CDR3 region: CASSFPGQGYYEQYF. CDR3 DNA sequence: TGTGCCAGCAGCTTCCCGGGACAGGGGTACTACGAGCAGTACTTC. Based on the CDR3 plus reference TRBV5-6 and TRBJ2-7, the full variable domain is DAGVTQSPTHLIKTRGQQVTLRCSPKSGHDTVSWYQQALGQGPQFIFQYYEEEERQRGNFPDRFSGHQFPNYSSELNVNALLLGDSALYLCASSFPGQGYYEQYFGPGTRLTVT.

This clonotype was seen ten or more times. The chain has TRBV7-2 and TRBJ1-2, with D tentatively TRBD1 (6 bases). This CDR3 region has 16 residues. Trimming cost V 1 base and J 8 bases, with 20 bases left between them. Looked up from germline, CDR1 is SGHTA and CDR2 is FQGNSA. The CDR3 region is CASSLENSQGLKGYTF. The CDR3, as DNA: TGTGCCAGCAGCTTAGAAAACTCGCAGGGGCTGAAAGGCTACACCTTC.

This clonotype was picked up many times. The gene calls are TRBV2 and TRBJ2-7; tentatively, D is TRBD1 or TRBD2 (5 bases each). Germline CDR1 and CDR2: SNHLY and FYNNEI. The CDR3 spans 16 residues. V was clipped by 4 bases and J by 0 bases, with 16 bases between them. The CDR3 DNA sequence: TGTGCCAGCAGTGGGGATGGGACCTTATCCTCCTACGAGCAGTACTTC. Translation: CASSGDGTLSSYEQYF.

This clonotype appeared many times. The chain uses TRBV19 and TRBJ2-7; 7 bases agree with TRBD1. Germline-derived CDR1 and CDR2 are LNHDA and SQIVND (reference sequence). The CDR3 length is 14 residues. V dropped 4 bases and J dropped 6; count of bases not matched to a gene: 9. The DNA for the CDR3 is TGTGCCAGTAGTAGGGACAGAGTGTTCGGCGAGCAGTACTTC. Translated: CASSRDRVFGEQYF.

This clonotype was seen at least ten times. This rearrangement joins TRBV11-2 to TRBJ2-7; D is unclear. V lost 5 bases and J lost 8, with 10 bases in between. Germline CDR1 SGHAT, CDR2 FQNNGV. CDR3 length equals 11 residues. The CDR3 here is CASSNKLQQYF. DNA for the CDR3: TGTGCCAGCAGCAACAAATTACAGCAGTACTTC.

This clonotype has at least ten counts. The V and J genes are TRBV7-9 and TRBJ2-1, with 10 positions matching TRBD2. Germline CDR1 SEHNR, CDR2 FQNEAQ (reference sequence). The V segment lost 5 bases and the J segment 4 bases; nucleotides outside the gene matches: 5. The CDR3 is 15 amino acids. The CDR3 region is CASSVTSGPYNEQFF. The CDR3 nucleotides are TGTGCCAGCAGCGTGACTAGCGGGCCGTACAATGAGCAGTTCTTC.

This clonotype was counted ten times or more. The chain has TRBV12-3 or TRBV12-4 and TRBJ1-1, with D hard to call. The CDR3 covers 15 residues. V was trimmed by 5 bases and J by 1 base, leaving 14 bases between them. The CDR3 is CASSPRGYGNTEAFF. In DNA, the CDR3 is TGTGCCAGCAGTCCACGAGGGTATGGGAACACTGAAGCTTTCTTT.

Many counts were recorded for this clonotype. The chain is built from TRBV5-5 and TRBJ2-7, with D perhaps matching TRBD1 (6 bases). The V gene's germline CDR1 is SGHKS and CDR2 YYEKEE (reference sequence). Deletions cut 6 bases from V and 5 bases from J, with 18 bases between. The CDR3 has 14 amino acids. The CDR3 protein is CASIGDNRKHEQYF. CDR3 bases: TGTGCCAGCATTGGGGACAATAGAAAACACGAGCAGTACTTC.

In this sample, this clonotype turned up many times. The chain carries TRBV11-2 and TRBJ2-3, with a tentative D call TRBD1 (6 bases). The CDR3 is made up of 14 amino acids. The germline V gene encodes CDR1 SGHAT and CDR2 FQNNGV. V dropped 7 bases and J dropped 3 bases, with 14 bases sitting between them. CDR3 loop: CASTTSTGTDTQYF. In DNA, the CDR3 is TGTGCCAGCACCACTTCTACAGGGACAGATACGCAGTATTTT.

This clonotype was observed at least ten times. The chain joins TRBV28 to TRBJ2-5; unclear D gene. Germline V gene sequence: CDR1 MDHEN, CDR2 SYDVKM. This CDR3 contains 16 residues. Trimming pared 3 bases from V and 1 base from J, leaving 15 bases between. As DNA, the CDR3 is TGTGCCAGCAGTTTTTCCCCCGGGCAGACCCAAGAGACCCAGTACTTC. Translating gives CASSFSPGQTQETQYF.

This clonotype was found many times. In nucleotides, the CDR3 is TGTGCCAGCAGTCCAGGGACAGTGTTTTACCACGAGCAGTACTTC. Amino acid sequence: CASSPGTVFYHEQYF. The V call is TRBV28, the J call TRBJ2-7, with TRBD1 identical over 7 bases. The V gene's germline CDR1 is MDHEN and CDR2 SYDVKM. The CDR3 is 15 residues long. Trimming cost V 5 bases and J 5 bases; bases outside gene matches: 12. The full variable domain, with the rest looked up from reference TRBV28 and TRBJ2-7, is DVKVTQSSRYLVKRTGEKVFLECVQDMDHENMFWYRQDPGLGLRLIYFSYDVKMKEKGDIPEGYSVSREKKERFSLILESASTNQTSMYLCASSPGTVFYHEQYFGPGTRLTVT.

In this sample, this clonotype turned up many times. Here the CDR3 reads CASSADSYEQYF. The DNA of the CDR3 is TGTGCCAGCAGCGCAGACAGTTACGAGCAGTACTTC. The genes are TRBV9 and TRBJ2-7, with D perhaps TRBD1 (5 bases). Per the germline V gene, CDR1 is SGDLS and CDR2 is YYNGEE. The CDR3 length is 12 residues. The germline V and J ends were trimmed by 3 bases and 4 bases, with 8 bases remaining between them.

This clonotype has at least ten counts. The chain links TRBV25-1 to TRBJ2-3; 9 nucleotides match TRBD1. The CDR3 loop spans 17 amino acids. CDR1 MGHDK and CDR2 SYGVNS come from the germline V gene. J was trimmed by 7 bases and V by 0 bases; bases with no gene match: 11. In DNA form, the CDR3 reads TGTGCCAGCAGTGAATACTCGGGACAGGGTCCGACTTATACGCAGTATTTT. The encoded protein is CASSEYSGQGPTYTQYF.

The chain joins TRBV19 to TRBJ2-7; 7 positions match TRBD2. CDR1 is LNHDA and CDR2 is SQIVND in the germline V gene (reference sequence). V lost 10 bases, J lost 4 bases, and 10 bases stayed unmatched. The CDR3 loop spans 13 amino acids. CDR3 loop: CATRGSRAYEQYF. Written as DNA, the CDR3 is TGTGCCACGCGGGGGAGTCGGGCTTACGAGCAGTACTTC.

This clonotype was picked up many times. V and J are TRBV2 and TRBJ1-1; D is uncertain. The CDR3 extends over 14 amino acids. Germline V lookup: CDR1 SNHLY, CDR2 FYNNEI. The V and J ends lost 6 bases and 6 bases respectively, with 17 bases between them. This chain's CDR3 is CASRGVVIVAEAFF. CDR3 nucleotides: TGTGCCAGCAGAGGCGTGGTGATCGTCGCTGAAGCTTTCTTT.

The table lists this clonotype with many counts. This rearrangement joins TRBV4-3 to TRBJ2-1; 9 positions agree with TRBD2. Trimming cost V 0 bases and J 5 bases; bases outside gene matches: 8. Looked up from germline, CDR1 is LGHNA and CDR2 is YSLEER. The CDR3 covers 17 residues. CDR3 nucleotides: TGCGCCAGCAGCCAAGAGTGGGCTAGCGGGGTAAACAATGAGCAGTTCTTC. Protein sequence: CASSQEWASGVNNEQFF.

This clonotype was seen ten or more times. The gene calls are TRBV11-1 and TRBJ2-7, with a possible D match to TRBD1 (7 bases). CDR3 length: 15 residues. Trimming cost V 5 bases and J 4 bases, with 18 bases left between them. Germline CDR1 reads SGHAT; CDR2 reads FQDESV (reference sequence). The CDR3 DNA reads as TGTGCCAGCAGCGGCGGGGTCGGGACAGAGTACGAGCAGTACTTC. This sequence encodes CASSGGVGTEYEQYF.

This clonotype has a count of ten or more. The chain uses TRBV5-1 and TRBJ2-1; 12 nucleotides line up with TRBD2. V shed 0 bases and J 6 bases; nucleotides not matched to a gene: 7. From germline, CDR1 is SGHRS and CDR2 YFSETQ. The CDR3 is made up of 17 amino acids. The CDR3, as DNA: TGCGCCAGCAGCTTGGGAGGACTAGCGGGAAATGTCAATGAGCAGTTCTTC. Translated: CASSLGGLAGNVNEQFF.

This clonotype has at least ten counts. The CDR3 nucleotides are TGTGCCAGCAGTGAACTGACAGGGTCTGAGCAGTTCTTC. Translated, it gives CASSELTGSEQFF. The V and J genes are TRBV25-1 and TRBJ2-1, with 7 bases identical to TRBD1. V was clipped by 2 bases and J by 9 bases; unmatched bases: 4. This CDR3 comprises 13 residues. Per germline, CDR1 MGHDK and CDR2 SYGVNS.

This clonotype was counted ten times or more. The chain combines TRBV28 with TRBJ2-7; a weak D match, TRBD2 (5 bases). There are 15 residues in the CDR3. The germline V gene encodes CDR1 MDHEN and CDR2 SYDVKM. With 4 bases removed from V and 1 base from J, the gap between germline ends came to 14 bases. The CDR3 DNA is TGTGCCAGCAGTTCTCAGGACTTCGCATCCTACGAGCAGTACTTC. Protein: CASSSQDFASYEQYF.

This clonotype was observed many times. The rearrangement links TRBV12-3 or TRBV12-4 to TRBJ2-1; 8 bases map to TRBD2. V shed 7 bases, J shed 8 bases, and the junction held 4 bases outside the gene matches. This CDR3 spans 12 amino acids. The CDR3 DNA reads TGTGCCAGCACCCCCGGGGGGGATGAGCAGTTCTTC. This translates into CASTPGGDEQFF.

This clonotype was seen at least ten times. The junction does not match germline at one end; this may be a read error. V gene TRBV9 combines with J gene TRBJ2-3; no firm D call. The germline CDR1 and CDR2 sequences are SGDLS and YYNGEE. The CDR3 sequence is 14 residues long. The CDR3 DNA reads TGTGCCAGCAGCGTAGTAGACCGCACCGATACGCAGTATTTT. It encodes CASSVVDRTDTQYF.

In this sample, this clonotype turned up many times. The chain joins TRBV7-6 to TRBJ2-5; D possibly corresponds to TRBD1 (5 bases). This CDR3 has 14 residues. CDR1 SGHVS and CDR2 FNYEAQ come from the germline V gene. Between the trimmed V and J ends, which lost 5 bases and 4 bases, there was a span of 14 bases. CDR3: CASSTQGWGETQYF. As DNA, the CDR3 is TGTGCCAGCAGCACCCAGGGATGGGGAGAGACCCAGTACTTC.